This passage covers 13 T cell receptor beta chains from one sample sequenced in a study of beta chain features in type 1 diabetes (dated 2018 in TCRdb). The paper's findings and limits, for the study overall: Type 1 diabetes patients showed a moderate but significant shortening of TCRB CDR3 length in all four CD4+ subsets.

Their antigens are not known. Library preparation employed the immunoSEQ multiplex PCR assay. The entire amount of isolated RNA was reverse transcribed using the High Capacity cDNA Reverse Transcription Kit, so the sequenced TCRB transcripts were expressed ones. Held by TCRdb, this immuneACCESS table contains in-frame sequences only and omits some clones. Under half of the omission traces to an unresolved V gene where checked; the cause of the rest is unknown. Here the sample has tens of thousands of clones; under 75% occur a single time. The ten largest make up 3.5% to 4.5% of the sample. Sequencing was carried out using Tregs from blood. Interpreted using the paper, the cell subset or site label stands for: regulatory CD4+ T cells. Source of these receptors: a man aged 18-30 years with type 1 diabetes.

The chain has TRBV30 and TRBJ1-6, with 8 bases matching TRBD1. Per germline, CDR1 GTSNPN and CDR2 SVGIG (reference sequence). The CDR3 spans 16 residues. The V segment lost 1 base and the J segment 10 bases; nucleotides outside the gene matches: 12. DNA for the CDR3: TGTGCCTGGAGTGGACAGGGGTCGGCCCGAGCCTCACCCCTCCACTTT. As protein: CAWSGQGSARASPLHF.

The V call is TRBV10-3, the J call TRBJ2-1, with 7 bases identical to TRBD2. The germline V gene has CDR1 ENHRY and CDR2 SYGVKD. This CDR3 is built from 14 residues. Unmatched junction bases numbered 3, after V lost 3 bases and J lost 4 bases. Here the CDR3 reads CAISDGEGYNEQFF. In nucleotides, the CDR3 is TGTGCCATCAGTGATGGGGAGGGATACAATGAGCAGTTCTTC.

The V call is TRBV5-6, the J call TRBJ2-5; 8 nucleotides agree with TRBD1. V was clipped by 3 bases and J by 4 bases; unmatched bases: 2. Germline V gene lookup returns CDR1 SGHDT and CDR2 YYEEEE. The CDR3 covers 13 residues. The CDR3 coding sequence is TGTGCCAGCAGCTCCAGGGGGCGAGAGACCCAGTACTTC. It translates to CASSSRGRETQYF.

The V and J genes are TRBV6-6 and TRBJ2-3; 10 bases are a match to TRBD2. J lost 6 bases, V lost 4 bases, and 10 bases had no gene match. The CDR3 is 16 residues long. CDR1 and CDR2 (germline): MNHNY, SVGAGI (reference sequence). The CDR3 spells CASSSPERGGGDTQYF. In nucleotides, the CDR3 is TGTGCCAGCAGTTCCCCGGAGCGGGGGGGCGGGGATACGCAGTATTTT.

CDR3 sequence reads: CASSYGQWDNSPLHF. In nucleotides, the CDR3 is TGTGCCAGCAGTTACGGGCAGTGGGATAATTCACCCCTCCACTTT. V is TRBV6-6 and J is TRBJ1-6; D is ambiguous. With 2 bases removed from V and 5 bases from J, the gap between germline ends came to 10 bases. The CDR3 extends over 15 amino acids. The germline gives CDR1 MNHNY, CDR2 SVGAGI (reference sequence).

The CDR3 is CASSLGLREGLYEQYF. CDR3 coding DNA: TGTGCCAGCAGCTTAGGTTTACGGGAGGGCCTCTACGAGCAGTACTTC. The chain uses TRBV11-2 and TRBJ2-7, with TRBD2 matching 8 bases. The CDR3 runs 16 residues. The junction had 8 bases not matched to a gene; V was cut back by 1 base and J by 3 bases. Germline CDR1 is SGHAT and CDR2 is FQNNGV.

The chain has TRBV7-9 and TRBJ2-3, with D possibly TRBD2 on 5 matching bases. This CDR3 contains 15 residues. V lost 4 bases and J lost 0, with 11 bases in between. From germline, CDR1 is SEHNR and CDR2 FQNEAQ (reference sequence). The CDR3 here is CASSWSGRSTDTQYF. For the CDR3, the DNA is TGTGCCAGCAGCTGGAGCGGACGTAGCACAGATACGCAGTATTTT.

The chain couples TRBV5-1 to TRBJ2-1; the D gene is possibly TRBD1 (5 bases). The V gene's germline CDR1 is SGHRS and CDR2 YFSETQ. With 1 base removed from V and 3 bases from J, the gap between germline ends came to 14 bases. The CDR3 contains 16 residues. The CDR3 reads CASSLNPLQVYNEQFF. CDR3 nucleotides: TGCGCCAGCAGCTTGAATCCGTTACAGGTCTACAATGAGCAGTTCTTC. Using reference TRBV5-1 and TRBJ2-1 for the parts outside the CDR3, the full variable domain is KAGVTQTPRYLIKTRGQQVTLSCSPISGHRSVSWYQQTPGQGLQFLFEYFSETQRNKGNFPGRFSGRQFSNSRSEMNVSTLELGDSALYLCASSLNPLQVYNEQFFGPGTRLTVL.

Here the CDR3 DNA reads TGTGCCAGCTCACCGCGGACAGGACGGAACACTGAAGCTTTCTTT. This encodes CASSPRTGRNTEAFF. The chain has TRBV18 and TRBJ1-1; TRBD1 agrees at 7 bases. The junction had 5 bases not matched to a gene; V was cut back by 3 bases and J by 1 base. CDR1 and CDR2 (germline): KGHSH, LQKENI. The CDR3 consists of 15 residues.

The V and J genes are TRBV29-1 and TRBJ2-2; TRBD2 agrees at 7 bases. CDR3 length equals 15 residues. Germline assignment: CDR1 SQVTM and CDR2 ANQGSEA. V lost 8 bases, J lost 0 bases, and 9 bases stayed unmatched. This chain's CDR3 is CSFLRGGPNTGELFF. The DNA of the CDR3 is TGCAGCTTCCTGAGGGGAGGGCCGAACACCGGGGAGCTGTTTTTT.

The CDR3 region is CASSYPNRGLVHGYTF. Written as DNA, the CDR3 is TGTGCCAGCAGTTACCCGAACAGGGGGCTAGTACATGGCTACACCTTC. The chain couples TRBV6-6 to TRBJ1-2; TRBD1 matches at 9 bases. V dropped 2 bases and J dropped 6; count of bases not matched to a gene: 10. The CDR3 is 16 amino acids. Germline V lookup: CDR1 MNHNY, CDR2 SVGAGI (reference sequence).

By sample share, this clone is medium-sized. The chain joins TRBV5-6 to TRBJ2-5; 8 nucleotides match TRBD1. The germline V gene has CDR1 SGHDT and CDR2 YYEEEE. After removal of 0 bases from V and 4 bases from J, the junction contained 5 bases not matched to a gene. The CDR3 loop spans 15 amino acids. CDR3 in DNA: TGTGCCAGCAGCTTGGTCTCAGGGGGCCGAGAGACCCAGTACTTC. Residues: CASSLVSGGRETQYF.

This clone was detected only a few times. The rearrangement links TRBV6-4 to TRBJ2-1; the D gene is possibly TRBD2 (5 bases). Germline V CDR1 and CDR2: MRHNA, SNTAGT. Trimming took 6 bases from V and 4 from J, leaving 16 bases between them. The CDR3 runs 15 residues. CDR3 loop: CASSNAGVGYNEQFF. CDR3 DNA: TGTGCCAGCAGCAACGCCGGGGTGGGATACAATGAGCAGTTCTTC.